This section outlines one TCR beta chain sequence together with its context. Its antigen is unidentified. The germline V gene has CDR1 PRHDT and CDR2 FYEKMQ (reference sequence). The germline V and J ends were trimmed by 5 bases and 5 bases, with 18 bases remaining between them. This CDR3 region has 15 residues. This specimen belongs to a study of PD-1 blockade in classical Hodgkin lymphoma. In every patient, relapse followed autologous stem cell transplantation, while exposure to brentuximab vedotin differed. Under best response, outcomes were complete response, partial response or progressive disease. General observations from the study: Complete responders started with a diversity level that resembled newly diagnosed patients at baseline.

The data were produced by immunoSEQ multiplex PCR, yet TCRdb's version contains in-frame clones alone and is incomplete. The sample has 100,000 to 120,000 clones, 89% seen once. The gene calls are TRBV13 and TRBJ2-5, with D possibly matching TRBD1 (6 bases). The sample here was peripheral blood mononuclear cells (PBMCs), taken before the second cycle of nivolumab. The receptor was derived from a human donor with classical Hodgkin lymphoma. The chain's CDR3 is CASSPPGHAFETQYF. CDR3 DNA: TGTGCCAGCAGCCCTCCGGGACATGCTTTTGAGACCCAGTACTTC.